Shown below are 28 T cell receptor beta chains from a single sample sequenced in a study of T cell repertoires in cytomegalovirus infection. Which antigens these TCRs recognize remains unknown. TCRdb passed the reads through MiXCR, listing each CDR3 protein once. The table records more than 300,000 distinct CDR3 sequences, roughly a third of them present only once. The sequencing here drew on cultured PBMCs, taken from culture after CMV antigen stimulation. These receptors all come from a human donor in good health (CMV status not recorded). Some clones in this sample may be carry-over from other donors' samples.

The chain combines TRBV5-1 with TRBJ1-2; D is undetermined. Germline CDR1 is SGHRS and CDR2 is YFSETQ. CDR3 length: 12 amino acids. The germline V and J ends were trimmed by 4 bases and 8 bases, with 12 bases remaining between them. CDR3 in DNA: TGCGCCAGCAGCCCTATGGGCGAAGGCTACACCTTC. Translated: CASSPMGEGYTF.

The rearrangement uses TRBV5-1 and TRBJ1-5; 7 bases are shared with TRBD1. The V segment lost 4 bases and the J segment 7 bases; nucleotides outside the gene matches: 8. CDR1 SGHRS and CDR2 YFSETQ come from the germline V gene. The CDR3 sequence is 14 residues long. Here the CDR3 reads CASSPRGGLQPQHF. Written as DNA, the CDR3 is TGCGCCAGCAGCCCCAGGGGGGGGCTGCAGCCCCAGCATTTT.

This clonotype was recorded at least ten times. The genes are TRBV7-2 and TRBJ2-5, with no clear D. CDR1 is SGHTA and CDR2 is FQGNSA in the germline V gene. This CDR3 has 15 residues. Trimming took 0 bases from V and 5 from J, leaving 13 bases between them. CDR3 DNA: TGTGCCAGCAGCTTAGCCGGAGACGTTGGGGAGACCCAGTACTTC. It specifies CASSLAGDVGETQYF.

This clonotype was observed a few times. This chain connects TRBV9 to TRBJ2-1; 12 bases are shared with TRBD2. Trimming at V came to 0 bases and at J to 4 bases, leaving 5 bases not matched to a gene. From germline, CDR1 is SGDLS and CDR2 YYNGEE. The length of the CDR3 is 17 residues. This CDR3 is CASSVAPTSGGYNEQFF. The CDR3 DNA sequence: TGTGCCAGCAGCGTAGCTCCGACTAGCGGGGGTTACAATGAGCAGTTCTTC.

This clonotype appeared a few times. The rearrangement joins TRBV7-9 to TRBJ2-5; TRBD1 is a possible D gene (6 bases). The length of the CDR3 is 15 residues. Germline assignment: CDR1 SEHNR and CDR2 FQNEAQ (reference sequence). With 1 base removed from V and 0 bases from J, the gap between germline ends came to 9 bases. Written as DNA, the CDR3 is TGTGCCAGCAGCTTAGGGACAGCGTACCAAGAGACCCAGTACTTC. Its translation is CASSLGTAYQETQYF. Based on the CDR3 plus reference TRBV7-9 and TRBJ2-5, the full variable domain is DTGVSQNPRHKITKRGQNVTFRCDPISEHNRLYWYRQTLGQGPEFLTYFQNEAQLEKSRLLSDRFSAERPKGSFSTLEIQRTEQGDSAMYLCASSLGTAYQETQYFGPGTRLLVL.

The rearrangement uses TRBV24-1 and TRBJ2-7; 8 nucleotides match TRBD1. The length of the CDR3 is 14 residues. V gave up 3 bases and J gave up 6 bases; unmatched junction bases: 6. CDR1 and CDR2 from the germline V gene are KGHDR and SFDVKD. CDR3 in amino acids: CATSDPNGQGEQYV. For the CDR3, the DNA is TGTGCCACCAGTGATCCTAACGGACAGGGCGAGCAGTACGTC.

V gene TRBV29-1 combines with J gene TRBJ1-1, with D tentatively TRBD1 (6 bases). This CDR3 spans 12 amino acids. Germline loops: CDR1 SQVTM, CDR2 ANQGSEA. V lost 7 bases, J lost 3 bases, and 12 bases lay in between. CDR3 sequence reads: CSARQVYTEAFF. DNA for the CDR3: TGCAGCGCCCGACAGGTCTACACTGAAGCTTTCTTT.

DNA for the CDR3: TGCAGCGTTGAACGGTCTAACACTGAAGCTTTCTTT. Amino acids: CSVERSNTEAFF. The chain combines TRBV29-1 with TRBJ1-1; D is unclear. The CDR3 totals 12 residues. V was clipped by 2 bases and J by 2 bases, with 6 bases between them. Germline-derived CDR1 and CDR2 are SQVTM and ANQGSEA.

A few counts support this clonotype. The chain couples TRBV20-1 to TRBJ2-7; TRBD2 aligns across 8 bases. Looked up from germline, CDR1 is DFQATT and CDR2 is SNEGSKA (reference sequence). V shed 1 base and J 3 bases; nucleotides not matched to a gene: 2. The CDR3 covers 13 residues. The CDR3 here is CSARGSGVYEQYF. DNA for the CDR3: TGCAGTGCTAGAGGTAGCGGGGTCTACGAGCAGTACTTC.

The gene calls are TRBV7-6 and TRBJ2-5; D call uncertain. V was shortened by 0 bases and J by 3 bases, with 5 bases between the two germline ends. CDR1 SGHVS and CDR2 FNYEAQ come from the germline V gene. This CDR3 has 13 residues. The DNA for the CDR3 is TGTGCCAGCAGCTTAGCCAGCAAAGAGACCCAGTACTTC. Translated: CASSLASKETQYF.

This chain connects TRBV6-5 to TRBJ2-7, with 11 nucleotides matching TRBD1. The CDR3 has 13 amino acids. V trimming: 5 bases; J trimming: 6 bases; junction bases outside the gene matches: 3. Germline-derived CDR1 and CDR2 are MNHEY and SVGAGI. CDR3 in DNA: TGTGCCAGCAGTGGACAGGGGGCTGGCGAGCAGTACTTC. The encoded protein is CASSGQGAGEQYF.

This CDR3 is CSVEARDNSYEQYF. CDR3 nucleotides: TGCAGCGTTGAAGCCCGGGACAACTCCTACGAGCAGTACTTC. The chain recombines TRBV29-1 with TRBJ2-7; TRBD1 might be the D (6 bases). Germline CDR1 SQVTM, CDR2 ANQGSEA. The CDR3 contains 14 residues. The V end was cut by 1 base, the J end by 0 bases, with 10 bases between.

V gene TRBV19 combines with J gene TRBJ1-1; weak D call: TRBD1 (5 bases). The CDR3 runs to 14 residues. V shed 3 bases and J shed 0 bases, with 8 bases lying between them. Germline assignment: CDR1 LNHDA and CDR2 SQIVND (reference sequence). The CDR3 spells CASSILGVNTEAFF. The CDR3 region has the DNA TGTGCCAGTAGTATCCTAGGGGTGAACACTGAAGCTTTCTTT.

At least ten counts were recorded for this clonotype. The J gene is TRBJ2-2, the V gene TRBV19; 8 bases fit TRBD1. J gave up 5 bases and V 3 bases, and 5 bases lay outside the gene matches. Germline values: CDR1 LNHDA, CDR2 SQIVND (reference sequence). CDR3 length: 15 residues. The CDR3 bases are TGTGCCAGTAGTATTTTGGACAGGGTTACCGGGGAGCTGTTTTTT. Amino acids: CASSILDRVTGELFF.

This clonotype was picked up many times. This chain joins TRBV7-2 and TRBJ2-5, with D possibly matching TRBD2 (6 bases). The CDR3 totals 14 residues. Deletions cut 4 bases from V and 1 base from J, with 10 bases between. Germline V lookup: CDR1 SGHTA, CDR2 FQGNSA. The CDR3 loop reads CASSWAGPQETQYF. The CDR3 bases are TGTGCCAGCAGCTGGGCGGGGCCCCAAGAGACCCAGTACTTC.

There are a few counts of this clonotype. CDR3 loop: CASSLARSGLNTEAFF. The CDR3 nucleotides are TGTGCCAGCAGCTTAGCGAGGTCAGGGTTGAACACTGAAGCTTTCTTT. The chain employs TRBV7-2 and TRBJ1-1; weak D call: TRBD1 (5 bases). This CDR3 region has 16 residues. Deletions cut 0 bases from V and 0 bases from J, with 11 bases between. CDR1 and CDR2 (germline): SGHTA, FQGNSA.

This clonotype showed up just a few times. CDR3 DNA sequence: TGCGCCAGCAGCCAGATTCTACCGCGATCGGGGGAGTTCTTC. Its protein is CASSQILPRSGEFF. The chain links TRBV4-1 to TRBJ2-1; weak D call: TRBD2 (6 bases). Germline CDR1 is MGHRA and CDR2 is YSYEKL. There are 14 residues in the CDR3. Trimming took off 3 bases at V and 14 bases at J, with 20 bases between the two ends.

This clonotype was picked up a small number of times. The V call is TRBV24-1, the J call TRBJ2-1; 16 nucleotides agree with TRBD2. Germline loops: CDR1 KGHDR, CDR2 SFDVKD. V shed 5 bases, J shed 7 bases, and the junction held 4 bases outside the gene matches. The CDR3 runs to 16 residues. The CDR3: CATSGGTSGRDNEQFF. The CDR3 coding sequence is TGTGCCACCAGTGGAGGGACTAGCGGGAGGGATAATGAGCAGTTCTTC.

This chain links TRBV7-2 with TRBJ2-2; perhaps TRBD2 as D (6 bases). V lost 3 bases and J lost 5, with 16 bases in between. Germline V gene sequence: CDR1 SGHTA, CDR2 FQGNSA. The CDR3 covers 16 residues. The CDR3 DNA is TGTGCCAGCAGCTTGGTAGGAGGGAGTAGGACCGGGGAGCTGTTTTTT. It is translated as CASSLVGGSRTGELFF.

The chain has TRBV11-1 and TRBJ2-3; 9 nucleotides align to TRBD1. The CDR3 sequence is 14 residues long. V gave up 7 bases and J gave up 5 bases; unmatched junction bases: 7. CDR1 is SGHAT and CDR2 is FQDESV in the germline V gene (reference sequence). In DNA, the CDR3 is TGTGCCAGCAACAAACCGACAGGGGGAGATACGCAGTATTTT. It yields the protein CASNKPTGGDTQYF.

This clonotype was counted at least ten times. This CDR3 reads CASSSTIILNYGYTF. For the CDR3, the DNA is TGTGCCAGCAGCTCAACCATAATTCTTAACTATGGCTACACCTTC. This rearrangement joins TRBV7-2 to TRBJ1-2; D is unclear. CDR3 size: 15 residues. The germline V gene has CDR1 SGHTA and CDR2 FQGNSA. Trimming took 4 bases from V and 1 from J, leaving 13 bases between them.

V usage is TRBV6-6 and J usage is TRBJ1-5; D gene uncertain. CDR1 and CDR2 (germline): MNHNY, SVGAGI (reference sequence). The CDR3 extends over 15 amino acids. The V and J ends lost 2 bases and 2 bases respectively, with 10 bases between them. CDR3 in amino acids: CASSYPTGRNQPQHF. CDR3 DNA: TGTGCCAGCAGTTACCCGACGGGTCGCAATCAGCCCCAGCATTTT.

Many counts were recorded for this clonotype. This rearrangement joins TRBV11-2 to TRBJ2-7; 13 bases match TRBD2. The V segment lost 4 bases and the J segment 4 bases; nucleotides outside the gene matches: 13. The CDR3 runs 18 residues. The germline V gene has CDR1 SGHAT and CDR2 FQNNGV. The CDR3 nucleotides are TGTGCCAGCAGCTCGAACACTAGCGGGAGGGTGAGAGGTTACGAGCAGTACTTC. Translation: CASSSNTSGRVRGYEQYF.

This clonotype was counted only a few times. The J gene is TRBJ1-3, the V gene TRBV19; D gene unclear. The CDR3 contains 15 residues. The V end lost 9 bases, the J end lost 0 bases, and 15 bases lay between the germline ends. Germline V gene data show CDR1 as LNHDA and CDR2 as SQIVND (reference sequence). The CDR3 DNA reads TGTGCCAGCGGAAGGGCGGGTTTCTCTGGAAACACCATATATTTT. It codes for CASGRAGFSGNTIYF.

The chain uses TRBV7-3 and TRBJ1-5, with D hard to call. CDR1 is SGHTA, CDR2 FQGTGA, per germline. CDR3 size: 16 residues. Deletions cut 2 bases from V and 7 bases from J, with 18 bases between. The CDR3 bases are TGTGCCAGCAGCTTACTTGGGCCCCCGAATAACCAGCCCCAGCATTTT. Its translation is CASSLLGPPNNQPQHF.

This clonotype was observed once. The chain joins TRBV12-3 or TRBV12-4 to TRBJ2-5; weak D call: TRBD1 (5 bases). Trimming took 4 bases from V and 5 from J, leaving 17 bases between them. The CDR3 is 15 residues long. In nucleotides, the CDR3 is TGTGCCAGCAGTTCCCAGGGTAGTGGCGTGGAGACCCAGTACTTC. Amino acids: CASSSQGSGVETQYF.

V and J are TRBV10-3 and TRBJ2-1; the match to TRBD2 covers 10 bases. Trimming at V came to 6 bases and at J to 10 bases, leaving 6 bases not matched to a gene. Germline CDR1 and CDR2: ENHRY and SYGVKD. The length of the CDR3 is 13 residues. CDR3 residues: CAIRRLAGEEQFF. The CDR3, as DNA: TGTGCCATCAGGCGCCTAGCGGGAGAAGAGCAGTTCTTC.

The chain recombines TRBV7-4 with TRBJ2-2; 9 bases match TRBD2. The V gene end was trimmed by 4 bases and the J gene end by 6 bases; junction bases not matched to a gene: 12. This CDR3 contains 17 residues. Germline assignment: CDR1 SGHVT and CDR2 SQSDAQ. CDR3 sequence: CASSSSSGTSLAGELFF. CDR3 DNA sequence: TGTGCCAGCAGCTCCAGCTCCGGGACTAGCCTCGCCGGGGAGCTGTTTTTT.